Listed here are 18 T cell receptor beta chains from one sample, sequenced in a study of OX40 agonist ivuxolimab in advanced cancers. The data were produced by immunoSEQ multiplex PCR, yet TCRdb's version contains in-frame clones alone and is incomplete. This sample has about 88,000 clones, with roughly 89% found just once. The sample here was CD4+ or CD8+ T cells sorted from blood, taken in a trial of the OX40 agonist ivuxolimab. The source of these receptors is an adult with an advanced solid tumor such as melanoma, head and neck, liver or kidney cancer.

The chain carries TRBV5-1 and TRBJ2-7; perhaps D is TRBD1 or TRBD2 (5 bases each). Germline lookup yields CDR1 SGHRS and CDR2 YFSETQ. CDR3 length: 15 residues. Trimming removed 0 bases at V and 3 bases at J, with 13 bases between. CDR3 amino acids: CASSLAGTSYYEQYF. DNA of the CDR3: TGCGCCAGCAGCTTGGCCGGGACGTCCTACTACGAGCAGTACTTC.

The gene calls are TRBV5-4 and TRBJ2-5; D not resolved. Trimming cost V 4 bases and J 5 bases, with 12 bases left between them. The germline CDR1 and CDR2 sequences are SGHNT and YYREEE (reference sequence). The CDR3 sequence is 13 residues long. CDR3: CASSAPPGETQYF. For the CDR3, the DNA is TGTGCCAGCAGCGCCCCTCCTGGGGAGACCCAGTACTTC.

The chain links TRBV4-1 to TRBJ1-1, with D uncertain. There are 13 residues in the CDR3. V lost 4 bases to trimming and J lost 11 bases, with 17 bases between them. Germline V gives CDR1 MGHRA, CDR2 YSYEKL. CDR3 nucleotide sequence: TGCGCCAGCAGCCGCAGTCAGGTTGGGTCCGCTTTCTTT. Its translation is CASSRSQVGSAFF.

As to this clone: Germline is not matched at one junction end, which may reflect a read error. The gene calls are TRBV7-7 and TRBJ2-3, with D perhaps matching TRBD1 (6 bases). Germline V gives CDR1 SSHAT, CDR2 FNYEAQ (reference sequence). The CDR3 consists of 14 residues. CDR3 DNA: TGTGCTAGCAGTCAGGACAGTAGCACAGATACGCAGTATTTT. Translation: CASSQDSSTDTQYF.

The chain is built from TRBV5-1 and TRBJ1-2; 8 bases agree with TRBD1. The ends lost 0 bases at V and 5 bases at J; junction bases unmatched: 3. The germline gives CDR1 SGHRS, CDR2 YFSETQ. This CDR3 region has 14 residues. CDR3 nucleotide sequence: TGCGCCAGCAGCTTGGGGGGACAGGATTATGGCTACACCTTC. Amino acids: CASSLGGQDYGYTF.

The rearrangement joins TRBV5-6 to TRBJ2-7; D unresolved. CDR3 length: 15 residues. The germline V and J ends were trimmed by 5 bases and 3 bases, with 18 bases remaining between them. Germline V gene data show CDR1 as SGHDT and CDR2 as YYEEEE. The chain's CDR3 is CASRRGVGPYYEQYF. DNA of the CDR3: TGTGCCAGCAGGCGTGGTGTCGGCCCTTACTACGAGCAGTACTTC.

The chain uses TRBV14 and TRBJ2-7, with 13 nucleotides matching TRBD2. V trimming: 0 bases; J trimming: 0 bases; junction bases outside the gene matches: 8. Looked up from germline, CDR1 is SGHDN and CDR2 is FVKESK. There are 19 residues in the CDR3. Here the CDR3 DNA reads TGTGCCAGCAGCCAAGATTGGACTAGCGGGAGCGATAGCTCCTACGAGCAGTACTTC. It yields the protein CASSQDWTSGSDSSYEQYF.

V usage is TRBV7-8 and J usage is TRBJ1-1; 7 positions match TRBD1. Germline CDR1 reads SGHVS; CDR2 reads FQNEAQ. V lost 5 bases to trimming and J lost 7 bases; unmatched junction nucleotides: 10. This CDR3 has 14 amino acids. As DNA, the CDR3 is TGTGCCAGCAGCCCTAACAGGGGTCAGAGTGAAGCTTTCTTT. Protein sequence: CASSPNRGQSEAFF.

The chain employs TRBV6-1 and TRBJ1-6; D gene ambiguous. CDR3 length: 14 residues. The germline CDR1 and CDR2 sequences are MNHNS and SASEGT. V shed 1 base and J shed 10 bases, with 11 bases lying between them. Here the CDR3 reads CASSEGVGDSPLHF. CDR3 DNA: TGTGCCAGCAGTGAAGGAGTGGGAGACTCACCCCTCCACTTT.

The chain employs TRBV7-2 and TRBJ2-3, with 8 bases aligning to TRBD2. Germline V gene data show CDR1 as SGHTA and CDR2 as FQGNSA. The CDR3 extends over 15 amino acids. The J segment lost 3 bases and the V segment lost 4 bases, leaving 6 bases of the junction unmatched. The CDR3, as DNA: TGTGCCAGCAGCTCCACACTAGCGGCAACAGATACGCAGTATTTT. This gives the protein CASSSTLAATDTQYF.

The chain uses TRBV30 and TRBJ2-7; possibly TRBD1 for D (7 bases). There are 15 residues in the CDR3. Germline loops: CDR1 GTSNPN, CDR2 SVGIG (reference sequence). V lost 2 bases to trimming and J lost 0 bases, with 14 bases between them. CDR3 in DNA: TGTGCCTGGAGTCCCGGCGGGACAGTCTCCTACGAGCAGTACTTC. Its translation: CAWSPGGTVSYEQYF.

The chain combines TRBV29-1 with TRBJ2-7; tentative D call: TRBD1 (6 bases). CDR1 and CDR2 from the germline V gene are SQVTM and ANQGSEA. This CDR3 spans 12 amino acids. The ends were cut back, 4 bases at V and 3 bases at J, with 10 bases in the middle. DNA for the CDR3: TGCAGCGTTGGGGGGCAACTCTACGAGCAGTACTTC. As protein: CSVGGQLYEQYF.

This chain links TRBV7-2 with TRBJ1-2; 12 bases are shared with TRBD1. This CDR3 comprises 15 residues. The V and J ends lost 5 bases and 8 bases, in that order; junction bases with no gene match: 9. The germline V gene has CDR1 SGHTA and CDR2 FQGNSA. The CDR3 spells CASSKEGQGARGYTF. CDR3 nucleotide sequence: TGTGCCAGCAGCAAGGAGGGACAGGGGGCGCGAGGCTACACCTTC.

This chain links TRBV5-1 with TRBJ1-6; 8 positions agree with TRBD1. CDR3 length: 17 amino acids. Looked up from germline, CDR1 is SGHRS and CDR2 is YFSETQ. With V trimmed by 0 bases and J by 7 bases, 9 bases remained unmatched. CDR3 protein: CASSLEVLGQGNSPLHF. CDR3 in DNA: TGCGCCAGCAGCTTGGAAGTACTTGGACAGGGCAATTCACCCCTCCACTTT.

The genes are TRBV5-1 and TRBJ1-5, with TRBD1 as a possible D gene (6 bases). V was shortened by 0 bases and J by 6 bases, with 13 bases between the two germline ends. This CDR3 region has 15 residues. Germline CDR1 reads SGHRS; CDR2 reads YFSETQ. The CDR3 is CASSLDVGGGQPQHF. The CDR3 bases are TGCGCCAGCAGCTTGGATGTAGGGGGGGGTCAGCCCCAGCATTTT.

The V gene is TRBV27, the J gene TRBJ2-7, with TRBD2 as a possible D gene (5 bases). The V gene lost 0 bases and the J gene lost 5 bases, with 14 bases spanning the gap. This CDR3 comprises 15 residues. CDR1 MNHEY and CDR2 SMNVEV come from the germline V gene (reference sequence). The CDR3 DNA is TGTGCCAGCAGTTTATCGCGCGGGCACCGCGACGAGCAGTACTTC. This gives the protein CASSLSRGHRDEQYF.

The chain has TRBV7-6 and TRBJ1-1, with TRBD1 matching over 10 bases. From germline, CDR1 is SGHVS and CDR2 FNYEAQ. There are 15 residues in the CDR3. J lost 1 base, V lost 4 bases, and 3 bases had no gene match. The CDR3 loop reads CASSSGTGANTEAFF. The CDR3 DNA reads as TGTGCCAGCAGCTCCGGGACAGGGGCGAACACTGAAGCTTTCTTT.

This chain connects TRBV14 to TRBJ2-7; the D is unclear. Germline CDR1 reads SGHDN; CDR2 reads FVKESK. The CDR3 contains 14 residues. V lost 4 bases to trimming and J lost 5 bases, with 15 bases between them. CDR3 protein: CASSLQTGGNEQYF. In nucleotides, the CDR3 is TGTGCCAGCAGCCTCCAGACTGGTGGTAACGAGCAGTACTTC.